In this sample, the clone carrying this T cell receptor (beta chain) turned up a few times. Antigen: not known. The germline CDR1 and CDR2 sequences are LGHNA and YNFKEQ. V was cut by 1 base and J by 3 bases, with 13 bases left in between. The CDR3 is 15 residues long. The sample is drawn from a study of graft-versus-host responses after intestinal transplantation. About the study: Each of the recipients got a multivisceral, liver-intestinal, or isolated intestinal transplant.

TCRdb's copy holds only in-frame clones and misses some; the assay was immunoSEQ multiplex PCR. The sample has just under 65,000 clones; roughly 90% are singletons. Study-wide results and limits: Graft-donor T cell macrochimerism in patients accompanied high graft-versus-host to host-versus-graft clonal ratios in allografts. There was an association between peak levels of circulating GvH clones and early post-transplant HvG declines. Investigators detected GvH clones in recipient marrow, with some emerging earlier in ileum or blood.

This sample comprised unstimulated CD8+ T cells sorted from spleen or lymph node cells, obtained before transplant. The genes are TRBV4-2 and TRBJ2-7; the D gene is possibly TRBD2 (5 bases). The receptor was derived from a human donor who was the organ donor for an intestinal transplant. This CDR3 is CASSQGDEGSYEQYF. CDR3 sequence (DNA): TGTGCCAGCAGCCAAGGGGATGAGGGAAGCTACGAGCAGTACTTC.